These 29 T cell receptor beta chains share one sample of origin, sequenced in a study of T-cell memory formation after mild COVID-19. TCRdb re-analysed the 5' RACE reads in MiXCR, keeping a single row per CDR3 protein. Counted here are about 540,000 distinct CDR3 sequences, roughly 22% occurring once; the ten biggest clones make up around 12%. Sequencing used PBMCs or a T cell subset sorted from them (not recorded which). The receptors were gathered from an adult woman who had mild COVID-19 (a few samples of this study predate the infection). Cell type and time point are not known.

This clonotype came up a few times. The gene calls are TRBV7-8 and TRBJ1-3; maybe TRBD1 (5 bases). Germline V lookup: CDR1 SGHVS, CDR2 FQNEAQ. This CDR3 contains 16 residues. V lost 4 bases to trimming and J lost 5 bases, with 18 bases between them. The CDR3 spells CASSSTTPTARNTIYF. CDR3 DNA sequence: TGTGCCAGCAGCTCGACCACACCGACAGCCAGAAACACCATATATTTT.

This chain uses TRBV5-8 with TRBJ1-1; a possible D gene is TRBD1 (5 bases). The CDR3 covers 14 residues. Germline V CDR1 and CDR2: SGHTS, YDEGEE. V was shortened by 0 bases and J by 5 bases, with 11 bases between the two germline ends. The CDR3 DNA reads TGTGCCAGCAGCTTGGTCGGGGGTAAAACTGAAGCTTTCTTT. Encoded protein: CASSLVGGKTEAFF.

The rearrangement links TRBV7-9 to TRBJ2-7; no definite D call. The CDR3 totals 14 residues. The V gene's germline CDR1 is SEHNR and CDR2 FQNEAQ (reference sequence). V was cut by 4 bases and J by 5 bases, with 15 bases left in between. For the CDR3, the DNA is TGTGCCAGCAGCTACGCGGTGGGTATCCACGAGCAGTACTTC. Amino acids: CASSYAVGIHEQYF.

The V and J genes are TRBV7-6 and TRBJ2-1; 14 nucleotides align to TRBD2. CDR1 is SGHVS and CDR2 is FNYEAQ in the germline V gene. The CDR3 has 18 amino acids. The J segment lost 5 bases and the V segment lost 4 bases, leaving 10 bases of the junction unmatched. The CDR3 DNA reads TGTGCCAGCAGCTCCCGCACCGGGACTAGCGGGAGAAACAATGAGCAGTTCTTC. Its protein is CASSSRTGTSGRNNEQFF. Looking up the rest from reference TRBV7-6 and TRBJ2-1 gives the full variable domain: GAGVSQSPRYKVTKRGQDVALRCDPISGHVSLYWYRQALGQGPEFLTYFNYEAQQDKSGLPNDRFSAERPEGSISTLTIQRTEQRDSAMYRCASSSRTGTSGRNNEQFFGPGTRLTVL.

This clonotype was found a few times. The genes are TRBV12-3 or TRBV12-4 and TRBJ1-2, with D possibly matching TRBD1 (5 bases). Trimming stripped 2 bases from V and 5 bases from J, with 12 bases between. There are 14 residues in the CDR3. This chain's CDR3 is CASSLRTWTYGYTF. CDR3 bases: TGTGCCAGCAGTTTAAGGACGTGGACATATGGCTACACCTTC.

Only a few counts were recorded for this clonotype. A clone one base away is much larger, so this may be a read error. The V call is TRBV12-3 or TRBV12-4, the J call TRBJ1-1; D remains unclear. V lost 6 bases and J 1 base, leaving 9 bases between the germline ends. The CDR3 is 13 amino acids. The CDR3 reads CASSPGWNTEAFF. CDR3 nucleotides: TGTGCCAGCAGCCCCGGTTGGAACACTGAAGCTTTCTTT.

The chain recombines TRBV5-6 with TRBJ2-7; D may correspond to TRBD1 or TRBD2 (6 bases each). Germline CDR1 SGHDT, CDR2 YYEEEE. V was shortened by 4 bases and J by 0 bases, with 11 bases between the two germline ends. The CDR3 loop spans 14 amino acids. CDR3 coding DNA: TGTGCCAGCAGCAACGGGGGCGGCTCCTACGAGCAGTACTTC. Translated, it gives CASSNGGGSYEQYF. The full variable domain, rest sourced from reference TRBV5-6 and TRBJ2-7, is DAGVTQSPTHLIKTRGQQVTLRCSPKSGHDTVSWYQQALGQGPQFIFQYYEEEERQRGNFPDRFSGHQFPNYSSELNVNALLLGDSALYLCASSNGGGSYEQYFGPGTRLTVT.

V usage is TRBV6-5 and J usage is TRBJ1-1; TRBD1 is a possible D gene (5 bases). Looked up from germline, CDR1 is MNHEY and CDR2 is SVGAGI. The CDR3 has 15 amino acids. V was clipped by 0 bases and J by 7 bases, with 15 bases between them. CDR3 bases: TGTGCCAGCAGTTACTCTCAGCAGGGAAGGGGTGAAGCTTTCTTT. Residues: CASSYSQQGRGEAFF.

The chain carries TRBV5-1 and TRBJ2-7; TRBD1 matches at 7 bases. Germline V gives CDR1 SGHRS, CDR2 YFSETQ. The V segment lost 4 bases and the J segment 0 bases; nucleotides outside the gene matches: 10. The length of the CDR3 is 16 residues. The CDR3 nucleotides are TGCGCCAGCAGCAGGACAGGACAAGACCGCTCCTACGAGCAGTACTTC. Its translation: CASSRTGQDRSYEQYF.

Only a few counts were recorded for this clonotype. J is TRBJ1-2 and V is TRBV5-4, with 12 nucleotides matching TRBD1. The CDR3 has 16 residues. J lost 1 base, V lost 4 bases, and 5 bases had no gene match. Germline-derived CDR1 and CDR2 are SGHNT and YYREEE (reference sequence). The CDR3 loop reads CASSPGQGARNYGYTF. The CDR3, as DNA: TGTGCCAGCAGCCCGGGACAGGGGGCGCGTAACTATGGCTACACCTTC.

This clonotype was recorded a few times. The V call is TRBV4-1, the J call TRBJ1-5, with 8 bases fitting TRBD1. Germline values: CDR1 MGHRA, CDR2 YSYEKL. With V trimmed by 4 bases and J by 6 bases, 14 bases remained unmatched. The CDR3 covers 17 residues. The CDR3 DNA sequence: TGCGCCAGCAGCCTCCGTGACCAGGGGGCGCAGGGTCAGCCCCAGCATTTT. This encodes CASSLRDQGAQGQPQHF.

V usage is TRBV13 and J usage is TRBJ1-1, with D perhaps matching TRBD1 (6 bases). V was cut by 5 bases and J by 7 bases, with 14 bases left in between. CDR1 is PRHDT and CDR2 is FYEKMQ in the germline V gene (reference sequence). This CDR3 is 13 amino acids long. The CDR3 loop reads CASSQTRGGEAFF. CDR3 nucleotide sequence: TGTGCCAGCAGCCAAACTAGGGGGGGTGAAGCTTTCTTT.

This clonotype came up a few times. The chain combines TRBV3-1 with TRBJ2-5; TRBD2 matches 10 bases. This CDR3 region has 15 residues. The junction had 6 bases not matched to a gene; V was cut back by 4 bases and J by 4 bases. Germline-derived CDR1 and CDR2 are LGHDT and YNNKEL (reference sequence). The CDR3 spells CASSLSGRSRETQYF. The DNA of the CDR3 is TGTGCCAGCAGCCTTAGCGGGAGGTCAAGAGAGACCCAGTACTTC.

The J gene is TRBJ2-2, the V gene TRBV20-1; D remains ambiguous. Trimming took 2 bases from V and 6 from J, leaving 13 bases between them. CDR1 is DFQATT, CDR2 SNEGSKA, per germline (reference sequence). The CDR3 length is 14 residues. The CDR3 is CSARKDRSAGELFF. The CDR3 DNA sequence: TGCAGTGCTAGAAAGGACCGATCCGCCGGGGAGCTGTTTTTT.

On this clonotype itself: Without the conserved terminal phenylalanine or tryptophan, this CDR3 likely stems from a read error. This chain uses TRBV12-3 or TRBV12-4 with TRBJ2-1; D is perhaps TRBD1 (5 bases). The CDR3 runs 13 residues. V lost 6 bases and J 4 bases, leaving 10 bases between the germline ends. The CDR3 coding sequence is TGTGCCAGCAGCAAGACAGTTTACAATGAGCAGTTCTTA. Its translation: CASSKTVYNEQFL.

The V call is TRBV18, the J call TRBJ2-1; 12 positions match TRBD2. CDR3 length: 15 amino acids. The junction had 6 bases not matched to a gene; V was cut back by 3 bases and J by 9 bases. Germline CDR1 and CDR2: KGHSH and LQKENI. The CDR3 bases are TGTGCCAGCTCACCCTCCTCGGGACTAGCGGGTGAGCAGTTCTTC. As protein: CASSPSSGLAGEQFF.

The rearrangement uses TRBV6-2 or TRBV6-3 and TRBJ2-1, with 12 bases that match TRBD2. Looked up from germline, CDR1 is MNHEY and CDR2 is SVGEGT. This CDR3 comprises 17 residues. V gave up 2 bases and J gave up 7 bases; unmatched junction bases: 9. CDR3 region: CASSYPSGRASVNEQFF. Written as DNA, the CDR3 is TGTGCCAGCAGTTACCCTAGCGGGAGGGCGTCGGTGAATGAGCAGTTCTTC.

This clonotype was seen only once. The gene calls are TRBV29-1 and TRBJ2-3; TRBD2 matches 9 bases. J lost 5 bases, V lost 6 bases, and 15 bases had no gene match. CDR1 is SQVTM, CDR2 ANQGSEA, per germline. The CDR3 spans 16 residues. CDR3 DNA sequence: TGCAGCGTCCCAACTAGCGCGGGAGGGTCTGGAGATACGCAGTATTTT. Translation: CSVPTSAGGSGDTQYF.

The CDR3 region is CAITRHFGTGSSTSTGELFF. The CDR3 DNA sequence: TGTGCCATCACCCGCCACTTTGGGACAGGGAGTAGTACATCCACCGGGGAGCTGTTTTTT. The chain recombines TRBV10-3 with TRBJ2-2; 9 bases line up with TRBD1. Trimming at V came to 7 bases and at J to 4 bases, leaving 22 bases not matched to a gene. Germline loops: CDR1 ENHRY, CDR2 SYGVKD. This CDR3 is 20 amino acids long.

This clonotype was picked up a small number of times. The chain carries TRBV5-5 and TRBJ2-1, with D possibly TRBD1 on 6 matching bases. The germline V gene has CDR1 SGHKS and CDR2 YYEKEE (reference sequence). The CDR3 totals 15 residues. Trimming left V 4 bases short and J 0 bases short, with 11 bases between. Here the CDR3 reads CASSLDRTSYNEQFF. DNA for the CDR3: TGTGCCAGCAGCCTTGACAGGACCTCCTACAATGAGCAGTTCTTC.

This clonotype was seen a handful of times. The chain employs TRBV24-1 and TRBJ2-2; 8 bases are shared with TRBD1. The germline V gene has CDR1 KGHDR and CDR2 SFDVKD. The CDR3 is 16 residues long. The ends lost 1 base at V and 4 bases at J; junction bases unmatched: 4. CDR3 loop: CATSDLQGDGTGELFF. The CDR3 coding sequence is TGTGCCACCAGTGATTTACAGGGGGATGGCACCGGGGAGCTGTTTTTT.

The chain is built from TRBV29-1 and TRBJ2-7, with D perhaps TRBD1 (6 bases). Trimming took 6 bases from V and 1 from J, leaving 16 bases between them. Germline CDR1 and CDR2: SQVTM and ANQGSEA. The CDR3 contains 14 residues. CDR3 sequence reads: CSVETGERSYEQYF. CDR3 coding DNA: TGCAGCGTGGAGACAGGCGAGAGGTCCTACGAGCAGTACTTC.

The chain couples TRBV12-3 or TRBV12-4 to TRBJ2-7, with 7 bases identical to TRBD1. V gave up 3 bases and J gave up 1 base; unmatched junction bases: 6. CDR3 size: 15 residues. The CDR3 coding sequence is TGTGCCAGCAGTTTTACGGGACAGTCGTCCTACGAGCAGTACTTC. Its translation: CASSFTGQSSYEQYF.

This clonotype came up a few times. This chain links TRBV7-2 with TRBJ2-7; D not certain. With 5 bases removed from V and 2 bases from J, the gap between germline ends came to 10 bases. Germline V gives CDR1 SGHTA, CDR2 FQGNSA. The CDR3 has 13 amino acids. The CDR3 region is CASSPQLAYEQYF. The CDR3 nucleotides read TGTGCCAGCAGCCCACAACTGGCCTACGAGCAGTACTTC.

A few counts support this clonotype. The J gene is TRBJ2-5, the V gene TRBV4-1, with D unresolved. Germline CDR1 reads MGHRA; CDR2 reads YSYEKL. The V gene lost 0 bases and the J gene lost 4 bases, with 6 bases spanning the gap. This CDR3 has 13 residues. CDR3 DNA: TGCGCCAGCAGCCAAGATGACTCAGAGACCCAGTACTTC. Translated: CASSQDDSETQYF.

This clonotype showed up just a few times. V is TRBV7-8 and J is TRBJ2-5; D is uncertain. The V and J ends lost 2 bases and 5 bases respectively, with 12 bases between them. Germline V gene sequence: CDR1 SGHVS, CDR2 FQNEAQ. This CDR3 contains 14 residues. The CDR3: CASSLRSAPETQYF. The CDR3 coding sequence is TGTGCCAGCAGCTTAAGAAGCGCGCCGGAGACCCAGTACTTC.

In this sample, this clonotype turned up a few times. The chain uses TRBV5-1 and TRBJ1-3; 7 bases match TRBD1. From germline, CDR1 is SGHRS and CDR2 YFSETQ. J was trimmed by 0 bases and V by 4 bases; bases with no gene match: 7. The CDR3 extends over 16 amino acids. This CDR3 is CASSVGTVDSGNTIYF. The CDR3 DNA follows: TGCGCCAGCAGCGTAGGGACAGTCGACTCTGGAAACACCATATATTTT.

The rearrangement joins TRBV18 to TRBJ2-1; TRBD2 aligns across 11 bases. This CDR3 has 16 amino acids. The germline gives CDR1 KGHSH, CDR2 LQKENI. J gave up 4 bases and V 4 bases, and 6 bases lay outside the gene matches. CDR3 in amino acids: CASSHRGLAAYNEQFF. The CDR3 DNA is TGTGCCAGCTCACACCGGGGACTAGCGGCTTACAATGAGCAGTTCTTC.

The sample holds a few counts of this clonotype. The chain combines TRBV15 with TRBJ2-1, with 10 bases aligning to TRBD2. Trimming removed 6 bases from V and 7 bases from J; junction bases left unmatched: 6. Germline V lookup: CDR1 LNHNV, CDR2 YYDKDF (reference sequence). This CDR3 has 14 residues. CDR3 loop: CATRPGLATNEQFF. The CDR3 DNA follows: TGTGCCACCAGGCCGGGACTAGCGACTAATGAGCAGTTCTTC.